A single sample gave rise to the 10 T cell receptor beta chains below, sequenced in a study of T cell clonotyping in hematopoietic cell transplantation. Generated by immunoSEQ multiplex PCR, the TCRdb table keeps only in-frame clones and is missing some. The data show roughly 9,000 clones, approximately 85% seen once. The sequencing here drew on PBMCs, taken 180 days after allogeneic stem cell transplant. These receptors were obtained from a female patient younger than 45 who had an allogeneic stem cell transplant, so the T cells may come from the graft donor. Some clones in this sample may be carry-over from other donors' samples.

The chain recombines TRBV5-6 with TRBJ2-7; no clear D. Trimming removed 0 bases from V and 2 bases from J, with 15 bases in between. The germline V gene has CDR1 SGHDT and CDR2 YYEEEE. The CDR3 has 16 residues. CDR3 protein: CASSLGLLQPPYEQYF. The DNA for the CDR3 is TGTGCCAGCAGCTTGGGCCTCTTGCAGCCCCCCTACGAGCAGTACTTC. The full variable domain, in which reference TRBV5-6 and TRBJ2-7 provide the parts outside the CDR3, is DAGVTQSPTHLIKTRGQQVTLRCSPKSGHDTVSWYQQALGQGPQFIFQYYEEEERQRGNFPDRFSGHQFPNYSSELNVNALLLGDSALYLCASSLGLLQPPYEQYFGPGTRLTVT.

This chain links TRBV7-2 with TRBJ1-1; D is unclear. V was shortened by 0 bases and J by 0 bases, with 11 bases between the two germline ends. Germline assignment: CDR1 SGHTA and CDR2 FQGNSA. The CDR3 runs to 16 residues. CDR3 region: CASSLAPGNMNTEAFF. Written as DNA, the CDR3 is TGTGCCAGCAGCTTAGCGCCCGGGAACATGAACACTGAAGCTTTCTTT. Drawing the rest from reference TRBV7-2 and TRBJ1-1, the complete variable domain is GAGVSQSPSNKVTEKGKDVELRCDPISGHTALYWYRQSLGQGLEFLIYFQGNSAPDKSGLPSDRFSAERTGGSVSTLTIQRTQQEDSAVYLCASSLAPGNMNTEAFFGQGTRLTVV.

J is TRBJ1-1 and V is TRBV7-2, with D uncertain. V was cut by 0 bases and J by 4 bases, with 12 bases left in between. There are 15 residues in the CDR3. Looked up from germline, CDR1 is SGHTA and CDR2 is FQGNSA. The CDR3 is CASSLAGPAGTEAFF. CDR3 coding DNA: TGTGCCAGCAGCTTAGCGGGTCCGGCAGGCACTGAAGCTTTCTTT.

The chain combines TRBV27 with TRBJ2-2, with TRBD2 matching 7 bases. V was clipped by 6 bases and J by 4 bases; unmatched bases: 5. This CDR3 is built from 14 residues. Germline CDR1 reads MNHEY; CDR2 reads SMNVEV (reference sequence). The CDR3 is CASRPRGVTGELFF. For the CDR3, the DNA is TGTGCCAGCAGACCTCGGGGGGTCACCGGGGAGCTGTTTTTT.

V is TRBV25-1 and J is TRBJ1-1; no clear D gene. Trimming took off 3 bases at V and 0 bases at J, with 8 bases between the two ends. The CDR3 length is 14 residues. Per the germline V gene, CDR1 is MGHDK and CDR2 is SYGVNS. CDR3 DNA sequence: TGTGCCAGCAGTGATTTAGGAATGAACACTGAAGCTTTCTTT. The encoded protein is CASSDLGMNTEAFF.

The chain links TRBV11-2 to TRBJ1-2; a weak D match, TRBD1 (5 bases). The CDR3 loop spans 14 amino acids. V gave up 3 bases and J gave up 4 bases, with 12 bases separating them. Germline V lookup: CDR1 SGHAT, CDR2 FQNNGV. The CDR3 is CASSLGLLGYGYTF. The CDR3 bases are TGTGCCAGCAGCTTGGGGCTACTAGGCTATGGCTACACCTTC. Full variable domain (missing parts from reference TRBV11-2 and TRBJ1-2): EAGVAQSPRYKIIEKRQSVAFWCNPISGHATLYWYQQILGQGPKLLIQFQNNGVVDDSQLPKDRFSAERLKGVDSTLKIQPAKLEDSAVYLCASSLGLLGYGYTFGSGTRLTVV.

The chain couples TRBV7-2 to TRBJ2-7; D call uncertain. This CDR3 has 13 amino acids. V lost 1 base and J 4 bases, leaving 8 bases between the germline ends. Germline V gene sequence: CDR1 SGHTA, CDR2 FQGNSA. The CDR3 loop reads CASSLVAQYEQYF. In nucleotides, the CDR3 is TGTGCCAGCAGCTTAGTGGCACAGTACGAGCAGTACTTC.

The rearrangement joins TRBV4-1 to TRBJ2-3; a weak D match, TRBD1 (6 bases). V was shortened by 2 bases and J by 5 bases, with 17 bases between the two germline ends. The CDR3 covers 16 residues. Germline V gene lookup returns CDR1 MGHRA and CDR2 YSYEKL. The CDR3 loop reads CASSQSPGVAGDTQYF. CDR3 coding DNA: TGCGCCAGCAGCCAATCCCCAGGGGTGGCCGGAGATACGCAGTATTTT.

The table lists this clone with a few counts. CDR3 residues: CASSSEGRGSYEQYF. The CDR3 bases are TGTGCCAGCAGTTCGGAGGGGAGAGGATCCTACGAGCAGTACTTC. This rearrangement joins TRBV28 to TRBJ2-7; D is perhaps TRBD2 (6 bases). Germline V gene sequence: CDR1 MDHEN, CDR2 SYDVKM. The germline V and J ends were trimmed by 4 bases and 1 base, with 14 bases remaining between them. CDR3 length: 15 residues. Supplemented by reference TRBV28 and TRBJ2-7, the full variable domain reads DVKVTQSSRYLVKRTGEKVFLECVQDMDHENMFWYRQDPGLGLRLIYFSYDVKMKEKGDIPEGYSVSREKKERFSLILESASTNQTSMYLCASSSEGRGSYEQYFGPGTRLTVT.

The V call is TRBV27, the J call TRBJ2-7; D unresolved. The ends were cut back, 2 bases at V and 3 bases at J, with 5 bases in the middle. The CDR3 totals 12 residues. Per germline, CDR1 MNHEY and CDR2 SMNVEV (reference sequence). The DNA of the CDR3 is TGTGCCAGCAGTTTAGGGAACTACGAGCAGTACTTC. Translating it yields CASSLGNYEQYF.